Listed below are T cell receptor beta chains from one sample, sequenced in a study of cytotoxic CD8 clonotypes in ibrutinib-treated CLL. Clones were sequenced by immunoSEQ multiplex PCR, and TCRdb holds only the in-frame ones, with some missing. The sample lists around 250,000 clones, roughly 70% occurring once. This material consisted of PBMCs, taken after 24 months of ibrutinib treatment. The origin of the receptors is a human donor with chronic lymphocytic leukemia. Both conserved end residues are part of each CDR3. Each record gives: D gene, J gene, V gene, clone size, CDR3 protein, CDR3 DNA. The D gene is left open where the match is weak. The listing skips clone size in some rows; elsewhere it reads once, few, many or a size class.

>.|TRBJ2-5|TRBV21-1|.
CASSKAPKTRRAETQYF
TGTGCCAGCAGCAAAGCGCCCAAAACGAGGAGGGCAGAGACCCAGTACTTC
>TRBD1|TRBJ2-7|TRBV27|.
CASSRRPGQGYEQYF
TGTGCCAGCAGTCGGAGACCGGGACAGGGCTACGAGCAGTACTTC
>TRBD2|TRBJ2-3|TRBV4-1|.
CASSQVLAGAVDTQYF
TGCGCCAGCAGCCAAGTCCTAGCGGGAGCGGTAGATACGCAGTATTTT
>.|TRBJ2-5|TRBV11-2|.
CASSWINAGTGETQYF
TGTGCCAGCAGCTGGATAAACGCAGGGACGGGGGAGACCCAGTACTTC
>TRBD1|TRBJ1-5|TRBV30|.
CAWSLVADRGLLLQPQHF
TGTGCCTGGAGTTTGGTGGCGGACAGGGGGCTACTCCTACAGCCCCAGCATTTT
>TRBD2|TRBJ2-1|TRBV18|few
CASSVLAGSYNEQFF
TGTGCCAGCTCAGTACTAGCGGGATCTTACAATGAGCAGTTCTTC
>.|TRBJ2-1|TRBV14|few
CASSQEGGSPRDEQFF
TGTGCCAGCAGCCAAGAGGGTGGCTCCCCCAGAGATGAGCAGTTCTTC
>TRBD2|TRBJ2-3|TRBV7-9|.
CASSSLAGGRYDTQYF
TGTGCCAGCAGCTCCTTAGCGGGAGGTCGGTACGATACGCAGTATTTT
>TRBD2|TRBJ2-7|TRBV15|once
CASGRVSSYEQYF
TGTGCCAGCGGGAGGGTAAGCTCCTACGAGCAGTACTTC
>TRBD2|TRBJ2-1|TRBV29-1|.
CSVGLAGLHEQFF
TGCAGCGTCGGACTAGCGGGACTTCATGAGCAGTTCTTC
>TRBD2|TRBJ2-3|TRBV7-9|.
CASSPPSGTQYF
TGTGCCAGCAGCCCCCCTAGCGGTACGCAGTATTTT
>.|TRBJ1-2|TRBV7-3|.
CASSFGGSSLTNYGYTF
TGTGCCAGCAGCTTCGGGGGAAGTAGCCTAACCAACTATGGCTACACCTTC
>.|TRBJ2-3|TRBV5-1|.
CASSSDPGDTQYF
TGCGCCAGCAGCTCGGACCCGGGAGATACGCAGTATTTT
>.|TRBJ1-2|TRBV6-6|.
CASSYSTGRAVYGYTF
TGTGCCAGCAGTTACTCGACGGGCAGGGCGGTCTATGGCTACACCTTC
>TRBD1|TRBJ2-3|TRBV11-3|.
CASSLDRATDTQYF
TGTGCCAGCAGCCTCGACAGGGCCACAGATACGCAGTATTTT
>.|TRBJ2-7|TRBV25-1|.
CASSERFSPGGYEQYF
TGTGCCAGCAGTGAAAGGTTTTCGCCTGGTGGCTACGAGCAGTACTTC
>TRBD2|TRBJ2-3|TRBV9|.
CASSVGLAVTDTQYF
TGTGCCAGCAGCGTAGGACTAGCGGTGACAGATACGCAGTATTTT
>.|TRBJ2-2|TRBV9|.
CASSVDDTYTGELFF
TGTGCCAGCAGCGTAGACGACACCTACACCGGGGAGCTGTTTTTT
>TRBD1|TRBJ1-5|TRBV19|.
CATESSQGGISNQPQHF
TGTGCCACCGAGTCAAGCCAGGGGGGGATTTCCAATCAGCCCCAGCATTTT
>.|TRBJ2-1|TRBV27|.
CASSWVGYNEQFF
TGTGCCAGCAGTTGGGTAGGATACAATGAGCAGTTCTTC
>TRBD1|TRBJ2-2|TRBV5-1|.
CASSLWQGATGELFF
TGCGCCAGCAGCTTATGGCAGGGGGCCACCGGGGAGCTGTTTTTT
>.|TRBJ2-7|TRBV7-2|.
CASSSRVEQYF
TGTGCCAGCAGCTCTCGGGTCGAGCAGTACTTC
>TRBD2|TRBJ2-3|TRBV9|.
CASSTSGRLGTDTQYF
TGTGCCAGCAGCACTAGCGGGAGGCTAGGCACAGATACGCAGTATTTT
>TRBD1|TRBJ1-2|TRBV30|few
CAWSARRDSNYGYTF
TGTGCCTGGAGTGCCCGCAGGGACAGTAACTATGGCTACACCTTC
>.|TRBJ1-5|TRBV14|.
CASSQRGGQPQHF
TGTGCCAGCAGCCAGAGAGGGGGGCAGCCCCAGCATTTT
>TRBD2|TRBJ2-3|TRBV4-1|once
CASGPGLAGVKDTQYF
TGCGCCAGCGGTCCGGGACTAGCGGGAGTAAAAGATACGCAGTATTTT
>TRBD2|TRBJ2-5|TRBV9|.
CASSVGATGGNQETQYF
TGTGCCAGCAGCGTAGGAGCAACGGGAGGGAATCAAGAGACCCAGTACTTC
>.|TRBJ1-1|TRBV29-1|.
CSVRRGNTEAFF
TGCAGCGTTAGAAGGGGGAACACTGAAGCTTTCTTT
>.|TRBJ2-3|TRBV5-1|.
CASSSSLPDTQYF
TGCGCCAGCAGCTCGAGCTTGCCAGATACGCAGTATTTT
>.|TRBJ1-5|TRBV7-8|few
CASSLEARYQPQHF
TGTGCCAGCAGCTTAGAGGCCCGCTATCAGCCCCAGCATTTT
>TRBD2|TRBJ2-1|TRBV5-1|.
CASRLASRLEQFF
TGCGCCAGCAGACTAGCGTCGCGGCTGGAGCAGTTCTTC
>TRBD1|TRBJ2-7|TRBV19|.
CASRPGRGQGNEQYF
TGTGCCAGTAGGCCCGGCAGGGGGCAAGGGAACGAGCAGTACTTC